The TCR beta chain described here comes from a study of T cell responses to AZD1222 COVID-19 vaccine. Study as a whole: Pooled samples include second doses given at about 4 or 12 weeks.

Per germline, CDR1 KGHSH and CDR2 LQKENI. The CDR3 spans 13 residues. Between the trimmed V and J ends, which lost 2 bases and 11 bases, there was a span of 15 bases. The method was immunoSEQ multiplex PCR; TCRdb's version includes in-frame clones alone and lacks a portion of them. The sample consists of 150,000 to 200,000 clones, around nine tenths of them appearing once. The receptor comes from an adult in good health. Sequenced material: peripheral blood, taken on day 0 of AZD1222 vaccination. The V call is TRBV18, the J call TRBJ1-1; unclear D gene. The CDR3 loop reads CASSPERASRAFF. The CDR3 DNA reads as TGTGCCAGCTCACCAGAGAGAGCCTCGCGGGCTTTCTTT.